The rows below give T cell receptor beta chains drawn from one sample of a study of T cell repertoires in cytomegalovirus infection. Their target antigens are unknown. MiXCR was run by TCRdb on the reads, yielding one entry per CDR3 protein. The data hold 310,000 or so distinct CDR3 sequences, with about 25% observed a single time. This specimen was cultured PBMCs, taken from culture after CMV antigen stimulation. The receptors come from a human donor in good health (CMV status not recorded). Some clones in this sample may be carry-over from other donors' samples. CDR3s include the opening cysteine and the closing phenylalanine or tryptophan. Each record gives: J gene, clone size, D gene, V gene, CDR3 protein, CDR3 DNA. A D gene is named only where the DNA matches it firmly. Size is omitted from some rows. Given values are once, few, many or a class for expanded clones.

J gene: TRBJ1-5; clone size: .; D gene: .; V gene: TRBV12-3/TRBV12-4; CDR3 protein: CASSPGGGKSQPQHF; CDR3 DNA: TGTGCCAGCAGCCCCGGGGGGGGGAAGAGTCAGCCCCAGCATTTT
J gene: TRBJ1-1; clone size: few; D gene: .; V gene: TRBV30; CDR3 protein: CAWGGGTEAFF; CDR3 DNA: TGTGCCTGGGGCGGGGGCACTGAAGCTTTCTTT
J gene: TRBJ2-3; clone size: .; D gene: TRBD2; V gene: TRBV7-2; CDR3 protein: CVSGLAGGGTDTQYF; CDR3 DNA: TGTGTCAGCGGCCTAGCGGGAGGGGGCACAGATACGCAGTATTTT
J gene: TRBJ1-1; clone size: .; D gene: .; V gene: TRBV29-1; CDR3 protein: CSVGRKLNTEAFF; CDR3 DNA: TGCAGCGTTGGCAGAAAATTGAACACTGAAGCTTTCTTT
J gene: TRBJ1-5; clone size: .; D gene: TRBD1; V gene: TRBV5-1; CDR3 protein: CASSLQGGKDQPQHF; CDR3 DNA: TGCGCCAGCAGCTTGCAAGGGGGCAAGGATCAGCCCCAGCATTTT
J gene: TRBJ1-5; clone size: few; D gene: .; V gene: TRBV7-4; CDR3 protein: CASRPTQGGGQPQHF; CDR3 DNA: TGTGCCAGCAGGCCGACACAGGGAGGAGGACAGCCCCAGCATTTT
J gene: TRBJ2-1; clone size: many; D gene: .; V gene: TRBV7-6; CDR3 protein: CASSSEQGPYNEQFF; CDR3 DNA: TGTGCCAGCAGCTCAGAACAGGGCCCCTACAATGAGCAGTTCTTC
J gene: TRBJ2-1; clone size: medium-sized; D gene: .; V gene: TRBV7-3; CDR3 protein: CASSPSRGLYNEQFF; CDR3 DNA: TGTGCCAGCAGCCCCAGCCGCGGGTTGTACAATGAGCAGTTCTTC
J gene: TRBJ2-1; clone size: few; D gene: TRBD1; V gene: TRBV6-1; CDR3 protein: CASRGTGIEQFF; CDR3 DNA: TGTGCCAGCAGGGGGACAGGGATCGAGCAGTTCTTC
J gene: TRBJ1-1; clone size: .; D gene: TRBD1; V gene: TRBV10-2; CDR3 protein: CASSDIDRGNTEAFF; CDR3 DNA: TGCGCCAGCAGCGATATCGACAGGGGGAACACTGAAGCTTTCTTT
J gene: TRBJ2-7; clone size: once; D gene: TRBD1; V gene: TRBV20-1; CDR3 protein: CSARDSVGQGDSYEQYF; CDR3 DNA: TGCAGTGCTAGAGATTCAGTGGGGCAGGGGGACTCCTACGAGCAGTACTTC
J gene: TRBJ2-7; clone size: .; D gene: .; V gene: TRBV19; CDR3 protein: CATKGGRFSYEQYF; CDR3 DNA: TGTGCCACGAAAGGGGGACGGTTCTCCTACGAGCAGTACTTC
J gene: TRBJ2-1; clone size: many; D gene: TRBD2; V gene: TRBV7-9; CDR3 protein: CASSLAQGLAGEVGQFF; CDR3 DNA: TGTGCCAGCAGCTTAGCGCAGGGACTAGCGGGAGAGGTAGGGCAGTTCTTC
J gene: TRBJ2-4; clone size: .; D gene: .; V gene: TRBV12-3/TRBV12-4; CDR3 protein: CASTPSSGSENIQYF; CDR3 DNA: TGTGCCAGCACTCCCTCGTCCGGGTCGGAAAACATTCAGTACTTC
J gene: TRBJ2-4; clone size: many; D gene: .; V gene: TRBV7-2; CDR3 protein: CASSPQAGAKNIQYF; CDR3 DNA: TGTGCCAGCAGCCCCCAAGCGGGAGCCAAAAACATTCAGTACTTC
J gene: TRBJ2-1; clone size: many; D gene: .; V gene: TRBV2; CDR3 protein: CASRLNEQPYNEQFF; CDR3 DNA: TGTGCCAGCAGATTAAACGAGCAACCCTACAATGAGCAGTTCTTC
J gene: TRBJ2-1; clone size: few; D gene: .; V gene: TRBV29-1; CDR3 protein: CSVEDLRVGEQFF; CDR3 DNA: TGCAGCGTTGAAGATCTTCGGGTAGGGGAGCAGTTCTTC
J gene: TRBJ2-1; clone size: .; D gene: TRBD2; V gene: TRBV7-2; CDR3 protein: CASSLASRFLAGGPNEQFF; CDR3 DNA: TGTGCCAGCAGCTTAGCAAGTCGATTCCTAGCGGGAGGGCCAAATGAGCAGTTCTTC
J gene: TRBJ2-2; clone size: .; D gene: TRBD2; V gene: TRBV10-1; CDR3 protein: CASSPSGSRTGELFF; CDR3 DNA: TGCGCCAGCAGTCCAAGCGGGAGCCGCACCGGGGAGCTGTTTTTT
J gene: TRBJ2-7; clone size: many; D gene: .; V gene: TRBV7-2; CDR3 protein: CASSFPHLGRVGEQYF; CDR3 DNA: TGTGCCAGCAGCTTTCCCCATCTAGGGAGAGTCGGCGAGCAGTACTTC
J gene: TRBJ2-2; clone size: few; D gene: .; V gene: TRBV12-3/TRBV12-4; CDR3 protein: CASSLPRDSQTGELFF; CDR3 DNA: TGTGCCAGCAGTTTGCCCCGGGATAGCCAAACCGGGGAGCTGTTTTTT
J gene: TRBJ2-3; clone size: .; D gene: .; V gene: TRBV6-6; CDR3 protein: CASTGPGLPTDTQYF; CDR3 DNA: TGTGCCAGCACGGGACCGGGACTCCCCACAGATACGCAGTATTTT
J gene: TRBJ2-3; clone size: .; D gene: .; V gene: TRBV9; CDR3 protein: CASSVVSSGGGTDTQYF; CDR3 DNA: TGTGCCAGCAGCGTAGTCAGTAGCGGAGGGGGCACAGATACGCAGTATTTT
J gene: TRBJ1-2; clone size: few; D gene: .; V gene: TRBV7-2; CDR3 protein: CASTPGEGRPHGYTF; CDR3 DNA: TGTGCCAGCACCCCGGGGGAGGGGCGCCCTCATGGCTACACCTTC
J gene: TRBJ1-4; clone size: many; D gene: .; V gene: TRBV7-2; CDR3 protein: CASSLEAGGRRGLFF; CDR3 DNA: TGTGCCAGCAGCTTAGAAGCCGGGGGGAGAAGAGGACTGTTTTTT
J gene: TRBJ1-2; clone size: .; D gene: TRBD1; V gene: TRBV4-3; CDR3 protein: CASSLFAPGQGNYGYTF; CDR3 DNA: TGCGCCAGCAGCCTATTCGCCCCGGGACAGGGGAACTATGGCTACACCTTC
J gene: TRBJ1-5; clone size: .; D gene: .; V gene: TRBV28; CDR3 protein: CASSPGGYNQPQHF; CDR3 DNA: TGTGCCAGCAGTCCAGGCGGCTACAATCAGCCCCAGCATTTT
J gene: TRBJ2-1; clone size: .; D gene: TRBD2; V gene: TRBV19; CDR3 protein: CASSILGLAGDNEQFF; CDR3 DNA: TGTGCCAGTAGTATATTGGGCCTAGCGGGAGACAATGAGCAGTTCTTC
J gene: TRBJ2-1; clone size: few; D gene: .; V gene: TRBV6-6; CDR3 protein: CASSSQGGRLNEQFF; CDR3 DNA: TGTGCCAGCAGTTCCCAGGGGGGGAGACTCAATGAGCAGTTCTTC
J gene: TRBJ1-2; clone size: .; D gene: .; V gene: TRBV7-4; CDR3 protein: CASSPGDNGFNGYTF; CDR3 DNA: TGTGCCAGCAGCCCCGGGGACAACGGATTCAATGGCTACACCTTC
J gene: TRBJ2-7; clone size: .; D gene: .; V gene: TRBV25-1; CDR3 protein: CASSELGGYYEQYF; CDR3 DNA: TGTGCCAGCAGTGAATTAGGGGGATACTACGAGCAGTACTTC
J gene: TRBJ2-3; clone size: .; D gene: .; V gene: TRBV27; CDR3 protein: CASGSGFTDTQYF; CDR3 DNA: TGTGCCAGCGGTAGCGGATTCACAGATACGCAGTATTTT
J gene: TRBJ1-2; clone size: .; D gene: .; V gene: TRBV12-3/TRBV12-4; CDR3 protein: CASSLGQNNYGYTF; CDR3 DNA: TGTGCCAGCAGTTTAGGACAGAATAACTATGGCTACACCTTC
J gene: TRBJ1-1; clone size: .; D gene: TRBD1; V gene: TRBV6-6; CDR3 protein: CASRQRTGGHTEAFF; CDR3 DNA: TGTGCCAGCAGACAAAGGACAGGGGGACATACTGAAGCTTTCTTT
J gene: TRBJ2-3; clone size: .; D gene: TRBD2; V gene: TRBV2; CDR3 protein: CASRPGTSGRAGTDTQYF; CDR3 DNA: TGTGCCAGCAGACCTGGGACTAGCGGGAGGGCAGGTACAGATACGCAGTATTTT
J gene: TRBJ1-1; clone size: few; D gene: .; V gene: TRBV11-3; CDR3 protein: CASRSRGQGKRSTEAFF; CDR3 DNA: TGTGCCAGCAGATCCCGGGGTCAGGGGAAAAGGAGCACTGAAGCTTTCTTT
J gene: TRBJ2-5; clone size: few; D gene: .; V gene: TRBV20-1; CDR3 protein: CSAYREGLETQYF; CDR3 DNA: TGCAGTGCTTACAGGGAGGGTCTTGAGACCCAGTACTTC
J gene: TRBJ2-6; clone size: .; D gene: .; V gene: TRBV6-6; CDR3 protein: CASSSPHKVLTNVLTF; CDR3 DNA: TGTGCCAGCAGTTCCCCCCACAAGGTTTTGACCAACGTCCTGACTTTC
J gene: TRBJ2-7; clone size: many; D gene: TRBD2; V gene: TRBV7-2; CDR3 protein: CASSSYQRGSYEQYF; CDR3 DNA: TGTGCCAGCAGCTCCTACCAGCGGGGATCCTACGAGCAGTACTTC
J gene: TRBJ2-5; clone size: few; D gene: TRBD1; V gene: TRBV6-1; CDR3 protein: CASRPQGEETQYF; CDR3 DNA: TGTGCCAGCAGGCCACAGGGGGAAGAGACCCAGTACTTC
J gene: TRBJ2-5; clone size: .; D gene: .; V gene: TRBV5-4; CDR3 protein: CASSRRGKETQYF; CDR3 DNA: TGTGCCAGCAGCCGACGCGGGAAAGAGACCCAGTACTTC
J gene: TRBJ2-2; clone size: few; D gene: .; V gene: TRBV5-1; CDR3 protein: CASSATRNTGELFF; CDR3 DNA: TGCGCCAGCAGCGCGACGAGGAACACCGGGGAGCTGTTTTTT
J gene: TRBJ2-1; clone size: .; D gene: .; V gene: TRBV7-9; CDR3 protein: CASISIGNEQFF; CDR3 DNA: TGTGCCAGCATCTCAATTGGGAATGAGCAGTTCTTC